The rows below give T cell receptor beta chains drawn from one sample of a study of regulatory T cells in long-lasting Graves disease. Each CDR3 protein is one row after TCRdb ran MiXCR on the multiplex PCR reads. The sample yields 510,000 or so distinct CDR3 sequences, 12% seen once. These records were also assigned to another study, of T cells in Graves' hyperthyroidism and ophthalmopathy.

Sequenced here: peripheral blood mononuclear cells (PBMCs), sampled at new diagnosis, from a patient treated with antithyroid drugs. The receptor source for this set is a woman aged 25 to 45 with Graves disease. The CDR3 runs from the conserved cysteine through the conserved F or W. A D gene is named only where the DNA matches it firmly. A clone size is listed for some rows: how often the clone was seen (once, few, many), or a class if it is expanded.

V	J	size	D	CDR3	DNA
TRBV5-8	TRBJ2-4	few	TRBD2	CASGLGLAGGPAKNIQYF	TGTGCCAGCGGCCTCGGACTAGCGGGAGGGCCTGCCAAAAACATTCAGTACTTC
TRBV24-1	TRBJ1-1	many	NA	CATSDFNTEAFF	TGTGCCACCAGTGATTTTAACACTGAAGCTTTCTTT
TRBV7-2	TRBJ2-1	NA	TRBD2	CASSLTAGGRNEQFF	TGTGCCAGCAGCTTAACGGCGGGAGGGCGCAATGAGCAGTTCTTC
TRBV19	TRBJ2-5	many	NA	CATRRGDVAGQETQYF	TGTGCCACCCGGAGGGGGGATGTAGCGGGCCAAGAGACCCAGTACTTC
TRBV20-1	TRBJ2-3	many	NA	CSGDRREGTDTQYF	TGCAGTGGAGACCGGAGGGAGGGCACAGATACGCAGTATTTT
TRBV6-1	TRBJ1-5	many	NA	CASRTTGFSNQPQHF	TGTGCCAGCAGGACCACAGGGTTTTCGAATCAGCCCCAGCATTTT
TRBV7-2	TRBJ2-4	few	NA	CASSLQGLQYF	TGTGCCAGCAGCTTACAAGGACTCCAGTACTTC
TRBV9	TRBJ1-2	few	NA	CASSVWSSNYGYTF	TGTGCCAGCAGCGTATGGAGTTCCAACTATGGCTACACCTTC
TRBV20-1	TRBJ2-1	many	TRBD2	CSARVAGGTYNEQFF	TGCAGTGCACGGGTAGCGGGAGGAACCTACAATGAGCAGTTCTTC
TRBV2	TRBJ1-3	many	NA	CASRLTGSSGNTIYF	TGTGCCAGCAGGTTGACGGGAAGCTCTGGAAACACCATATATTTT
TRBV29-1	TRBJ2-1	many	NA	CSARTGWREQFF	TGCAGCGCCCGAACAGGGTGGCGTGAGCAGTTCTTC
TRBV6-1	TRBJ2-3	few	TRBD1	CASRQTGYSTDTQYF	TGTGCCAGCAGGCAGACAGGGTATAGCACAGATACGCAGTATTTT
TRBV28	TRBJ2-4	many	NA	CASTVEGLAKNIQYF	TGTGCCAGCACCGTTGAGGGACTAGCCAAAAACATTCAGTACTTC
TRBV9	TRBJ2-1	many	TRBD2	CASSLVGTSGRGEQFF	TGTGCCAGCAGCTTAGTGGGGACTAGCGGGAGGGGAGAGCAGTTCTTC
TRBV28	TRBJ2-7	many	NA	CASSPQAGSYEQYF	TGTGCCAGCAGTCCCCAGGCGGGCTCCTACGAGCAGTACTTC
TRBV6-1	TRBJ2-7	many	NA	CASGVTYEQYF	TGTGCCAGTGGGGTGACCTACGAGCAGTACTTC
TRBV11-2	TRBJ2-7	many	NA	CASSPLRVYEQYF	TGTGCCAGCAGCCCTCTTAGGGTGTACGAGCAGTACTTC
TRBV10-3	TRBJ2-7	many	NA	CAIGPTETYIYEQYF	TGTGCCATAGGACCTACAGAAACTTACATTTACGAGCAGTACTTC
TRBV10-3	TRBJ1-4	many	NA	CAISGGRGDEKLFF	TGTGCCATCAGTGGGGGCAGGGGAGATGAAAAACTGTTTTTT
TRBV20-1	TRBJ2-5	few	NA	CSASRDTRGQRF	TGCAGTGCTTCACGGGACACCCGAGGGCAGAGATTC
TRBV20-1	TRBJ1-3	many	TRBD1	CSARGVKGTDSGNTIYF	TGCAGTGCTAGAGGCGTTAAAGGGACAGACTCTGGAAACACCATATATTTT
TRBV7-8	TRBJ2-1	many	TRBD2	CASSGRGLAGELGAEQFF	TGTGCCAGCAGCGGCAGGGGACTAGCGGGAGAATTAGGGGCTGAGCAGTTCTTC
TRBV20-1	TRBJ2-3	NA	NA	CSADRFGADTQYF	TGCAGTGCTGACCGGTTCGGGGCAGATACGCAGTATTTT
TRBV9	TRBJ1-2	NA	NA	CASSSADYTF	TGTGCCAGCAGCTCGGCGGACTACACCTTC
TRBV28	TRBJ2-7	many	NA	CASSLPANEQYF	TGTGCCAGCAGCCTCCCCGCGAACGAGCAGTACTTC
TRBV20-1	TRBJ2-7	many	NA	CSAPDRTYEQYF	TGCAGTGCTCCTGACCGAACCTACGAGCAGTACTTC
TRBV7-3	TRBJ1-1	many	TRBD1	CASSSGQGALPNTEAFF	TGTGCCAGCAGCTCCGGACAGGGGGCCCTGCCCAACACTGAAGCTTTCTTT
TRBV7-8	TRBJ2-1	NA	NA	CASSLLVTASYNEQFF	TGTGCCAGCAGCTTATTAGTTACGGCCTCATACAATGAGCAGTTCTTC
TRBV15	TRBJ2-3	NA	NA	CATSPRDGLIGTDTQYF	TGTGCCACCAGCCCTCGTGACGGGTTGATTGGGACAGATACGCAGTATTTT
TRBV6-1	TRBJ2-3	NA	NA	CASSQGPNTDTQYF	TGTGCCAGTAGTCAGGGCCCTAACACAGATACGCAGTATTTT
TRBV28	TRBJ1-5	many	NA	CASLPRKWGPNQPQHF	TGTGCCAGCCTTCCTCGTAAGTGGGGCCCGAATCAGCCCCAGCATTTT
TRBV24-1	TRBJ1-3	NA	NA	CATSDPSSGNTIYF	TGTGCCACCAGTGACCCCAGCTCTGGAAACACCATATATTTT
TRBV5-1	TRBJ2-7	NA	NA	CASSLSAAIYEQYF	TGCGCCAGCAGCTTGTCGGCGGCGATCTACGAGCAGTACTTC
TRBV2	TRBJ2-2	many	TRBD1	CASSELQGAGELFF	TGTGCCAGCAGTGAACTACAGGGGGCAGGGGAGCTGTTTTTT
TRBV15	TRBJ2-1	once	TRBD1	CATSRAVLTGRQFF	TGTGCCACCAGCAGAGCGGTATTGACAGGGAGGCAGTTCTTC
TRBV30	TRBJ2-1	NA	NA	CAYQLTTQINEQFF	TGTGCCTACCAACTAACTACACAAATCAATGAGCAGTTCTTC
TRBV19	TRBJ1-5	NA	TRBD1	CASTRDRGRFNSNQPQHF	TGTGCCAGTACCCGGGACAGGGGGCGGTTCAATAGCAATCAGCCCCAGCATTTT
TRBV6-1	TRBJ2-7	NA	NA	CASSIEGRINYEQYF	TGTGCCAGCAGTATAGAGGGACGGATCAACTACGAGCAGTACTTC
TRBV2	TRBJ1-4	many	NA	CASSGQATNEKLFF	TGTGCCAGCAGTGGACAGGCGACTAATGAAAAACTGTTTTTT
TRBV2	TRBJ2-2	few	NA	CASTEGGGTSNTGELFF	TGTGCCAGCACCGAAGGAGGGGGAACTTCGAACACCGGGGAGCTGTTTTTT
TRBV25-1	TRBJ2-1	NA	NA	CASSDPTGGAYNEQFF	TGTGCCAGCAGTGACCCGACAGGAGGGGCCTACAATGAGCAGTTCTTC
TRBV6-5	TRBJ2-3	NA	NA	CASSYQTSRSDTQYF	TGTGCCAGCAGTTACCAAACGAGCCGCTCAGATACGCAGTATTTT
TRBV11-2	TRBJ2-3	many	NA	CASSLGVLAPTDTQYF	TGTGCCAGCAGCTTAGGTGTACTGGCCCCCACAGATACGCAGTATTTT
TRBV28	TRBJ2-6	many	NA	CASSPTGISGANVLTF	TGTGCCAGCAGCCCCACAGGGATCTCTGGGGCCAACGTCCTGACTTTC
TRBV2	TRBJ1-1	NA	NA	CASRALEGSEAFF	TGTGCCAGCAGGGCCTTGGAGGGGTCTGAAGCTTTCTTT
TRBV4-3	TRBJ1-5	NA	TRBD1	CASSQDPPAGTETSGQPQHF	TGCGCCAGCAGCCAAGATCCTCCTGCCGGGACAGAAACCAGCGGTCAGCCCCAGCATTTT